One T cell receptor (beta chain) is described in this entry. The specificity of this receptor is unknown. Per-nucleotide qualities are absent, and no much larger clonotype sits a single base away. Trimming at the junction amounts to 8 bases on V and 1 base on J, and the germline ends lie 15 bases apart. From its cysteine to its phenylalanine, the CDR3 spans 14 amino acids. CDR3 DNA only is kept here, 42 bases in frame from base 1. The germline V gene gives CDR1 as MDHEN and CDR2 as SYDVKM. Library preparation was by the immunoSEQ multiplex PCR assay. For the multiplex PCR, a mixture combining 60 forward primers for TCR Vbeta segments and 13 reverse primers for TCR Jbeta segments was used. A multiplex PCR assay on genomic DNA amplified the CDR3 region of rearranged TCR beta genes. Amplified TCR beta libraries were sequenced as 87-base-pair reads on the Illumina HiSeq System. Per the authors' processing: A later analysis counted 75 million to 100 million unique TCR beta chains across the 650 to 800 repertoires, and some 11 million of these chains were shared by at least two donors. Raw reads were error-corrected and collapsed into unique sequences by a nearest-neighbor algorithm in which closely related sequences were merged to remove PCR and sequencing errors. V, D and J gene segments were assigned by aligning CDR3 sequences to IMGT reference sequences. For a sequence to be retained, a match of at least six nucleotides was required to both a V gene segment and a J gene segment. Rearrangements were called productive when the CDR3 lacked stop codons and stayed in frame with V and J; all others were non-productive. Following IMGT convention, CDR3 was defined as the stretch from the second conserved V-encoded cysteine to the conserved J-encoded phenylalanine. Sequences without an unambiguous match to a single V gene segment were excluded from the earlier analysis of 450 to 750 of the donors. An earlier analysis of several hundred of the donors classified V segments as functional when productive rearrangements were above 56.7% and as segregating when the standard deviation between donors was above 5%. A statistical classification framework was developed to diagnose cytomegalovirus status using the catalog of TCR beta chain sequences. In a later analysis, V and J genes were assigned by comparing TCR nucleotide sequences against IMGT/GENE-DB human TR gene sequences. A later analysis assigned CDR3 sequences and most-parsimonious VDJ recombination scenarios with the TCRdist pipeline. In a later analysis, each TCR beta chain was defined by its CDR3 amino acid sequence together with its V-gene family, and reads lacking a unique V-gene family were excluded. In a later analysis, some 600 highly shared, low-generation-probability nucleotide sequences were removed to address suspected cross-contamination and a sequencing artifact. In a later analysis, a clonal expansion index for each public chain was calculated from normalized within-repertoire ranks of inferred template counts. In a later analysis, generation probabilities were computed with a VDJ recombination model fitted to out-of-frame rearrangements, and the resulting probabilities were checked against IGoR. A later analysis scored TCR-TCR, TCR-HLA and TCR-CMV co-occurrence with hypergeometric tests, applying a repertoire-size bias correction to TCR pairs. To estimate false discovery rates, a later analysis permuted the HLA or CMV assignments 20 times. In a later analysis, co-occurring TCRs were grouped with DBSCAN, and TCRdist sequence similarity was added when clustering was performed within HLA-allele-positive subsets. Repertoires with fewer than 30,000 or more than 120,000 public chains were left out of co-occurrence clustering, as were about 5 repertoires with anomalous nucleotide sharing. In TCRdb, the immuneACCESS table is reduced to in-frame sequences with V and J assigned. These tables do not hold every clone; where another copy was compared, an unresolved V gene accounts for under half, and the others remain unexplained. That table supplies the V and J calls and clone size; D and trimming were determined from the DNA. The sample data list more than 200,000 clones, and roughly 80% of these were observed just once. Around 1.4% of the sample is taken by the ten largest.

The data belong to a study of cytomegalovirus exposure and HLA in healthy donors (dated by TCRdb to the late 2010s). The study in broad terms: In an earlier analysis of under 600 of the donors, about 260 Gb of sequence data and approximately 120 million unique TCR beta sequences from roughly 190 million T cells were reported. The study profiled the T cell repertoires of under 700 subjects by immunosequencing and related them to cytomegalovirus serostatus. HLA typing covered class I and class II loci at four-digit resolution. Every repertoire in the discovery cohort had been generated on one and the same sequencing platform. Alongside the repertoire data, information on donor age, sex, ethnicity and CMV serostatus was compiled. Among a few hundred genotyped donors of the cohort, an average of roughly 240,000 unique TCR beta nucleotide sequences were sequenced per donor, around 20% of them non-productive. Typing coverage differed by locus: A, B, C, DRB1 and DQB1 were typed in about 629-630 donors, DQA1 in 500 to 550, DPA1 in around 580, and DPB1 in around 490. In an earlier analysis of a few hundred of the donors, high-throughput TCR beta sequencing was used to judge whether each TCR beta V gene segment behaved as functional or pseudogenic. In a later genetic analysis, genome-wide SNP genotypes for about three fifths of the roughly 670 donors were used, and that subset was treated as a discovery cohort. The study aimed to test whether signatures of past pathogen exposure could be identified by cataloging public T cell receptors. Because of strong linkage in the cohort, five DR-DQ haplotypes were treated as single units for association and clustering. To predict cytomegalovirus infection status, the study combined high-throughput TCR immunosequencing, statistical association of individual TCRs with disease status, and machine learning. Rather than drawing on any new phenotypic data, the later analysis identified candidate immune exposures from TCR beta sequences and the way those sequences occurred across donors. A later analysis re-examined previously published TCR beta repertoires from roughly 720 donors and added high-resolution HLA genotyping to investigate patterns of TCR occurrence. Roughly 300 gigabases of sequencing data and around 90 million unique TCR sequences made up an early release that covered nearly 650 HLA-typed donors. Along with the 666-subject first cohort, a separate validation cohort of 120 different subjects was used. The genetic ancestry cluster associated with self-reported Caucasian donors included 80% to 90% of the roughly 360 genotyped donors.

The cohort consisted of 650 to 850 healthy bone marrow donors. All cohort members were sampled while nominally healthy, although unrecorded immune exposures were likely present. The donor tested CMV seronegative and was one of the 352 seronegative cohort members. Every donor gave a peripheral blood sample, and the peripheral blood mononuclear cells from that sample were used for TCR beta sequencing. Genomic DNA extraction from the blood cell samples was performed with the Qiagen DNeasy Blood Extraction Kit. General conclusions and limits of the study: Roughly uniform sequencing depth across donors was assumed in presence/absence analyses, although this assumption may not hold. A later genetic analysis reported fewer N-insertions in productive TCRs among donors in an Asian-associated ancestry cluster than the roughly 700-donor mean. Because HLA typing was missing for some donors at each locus, association tests included only the typed subset. CMV serostatus was the only immune exposure information available for the cohort. The study gave a list of some 150 TCR beta chains associated with cytomegalovirus. Correlated functional status among segregating V segments might reflect linkage disequilibrium, but an unknown experimental factor could not be ruled out. A later analysis associated about 17,000 TCR beta sequences with specific HLA alleles at a false discovery rate of 0.05. A further reported finding was that TCR beta sequences accurately predicted the HLA-A and HLA-B alleles for most subjects in the first cohort. The classifier was reported to diagnose cytomegalovirus status with high specificity and sensitivity in both the original cohort and the validation cohort. A later genetic analysis associated a missense DCLRE1C variant with V-gene and J-gene trimming of TCR beta chains, and an independent cohort replicated the association. When HLA alleles, especially DR and DQ, strongly co-occurred, TCR associations were difficult to assign to individual alleles. Because counts were too low, about 18 rarely observed V segments, including chromosome 9 orphons, were excluded from the earlier analysis of a few hundred of the donors. The cohort was sequenced for TCR beta chains only, and without alpha or paired-chain data the features that could be detected were limited. The authors suggested that the approach could potentially be generalized to other disease states and immunological phenotypes. Most CMV-associated TCR beta chains appeared to be HLA-restricted in a later analysis, and the HLA associations seemed to be driven largely by CMV exposure. In an earlier analysis of some 500 of the donors, most TCR beta V segments appeared in productive rearrangements about 90% or about 30% of the time, broadly matching IMGT annotations. A cluster of highly shared sequence variants was judged likely to be a technical artifact of the sequencing pipeline. A few of the identified cytomegalovirus-associated TCR beta chains were confirmed in vitro to be specific for cytomegalovirus antigens. A later analysis found that HLA-associated TCR beta chains were more clonally expanded and had lower generation probabilities than equally common non-associated chains. Several of the top co-occurrence clusters appeared to be linked to parvovirus B19, influenza, CMV and Epstein-Barr virus, according to a later analysis. Most TCR sequences were observed very rarely across donors, whereas some public TCRs were present in many individuals. A later analysis found that TCR association rates varied across HLA loci, with DRB1 alleles showing the most associated TCRs and HLA-C alleles the fewest. The 87-base-pair reads could not distinguish some IMGT-functional V segments, including TRBV6-2 and TRBV6-3, so those segments were excluded.

The sample was PBMCs. This TCR was recovered from a girl aged 10 to 17 in good health and CMV-seronegative. The V and J segments used are TRBV28 and TRBJ2-7, with the D segment identity uncertain. The encoded CDR3 is CASAPGSQSYEQYF. The nucleotides are TGTGCCAGCGCCCCCGGGTCCCAATCCTACGAGCAGTACTTC.